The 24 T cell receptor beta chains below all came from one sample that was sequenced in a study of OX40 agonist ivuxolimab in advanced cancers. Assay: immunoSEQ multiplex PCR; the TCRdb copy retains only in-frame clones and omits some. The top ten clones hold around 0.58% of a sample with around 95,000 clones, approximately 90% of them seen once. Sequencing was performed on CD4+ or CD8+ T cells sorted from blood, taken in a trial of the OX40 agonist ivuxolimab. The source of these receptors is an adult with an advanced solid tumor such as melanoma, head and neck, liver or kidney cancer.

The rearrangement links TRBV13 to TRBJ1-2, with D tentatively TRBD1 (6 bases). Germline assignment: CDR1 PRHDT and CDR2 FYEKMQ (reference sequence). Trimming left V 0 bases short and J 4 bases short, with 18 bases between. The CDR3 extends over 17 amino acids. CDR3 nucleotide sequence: TGTGCCAGCAGCTTAGGCGGGGGGACACACCCCAGCTATGGCTACACCTTC. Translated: CASSLGGGTHPSYGYTF.

The CDR3 bases are TGTGCCAGCAGTTCGACAGGGGGTACCGGGGAGCTGTTTTTT. It translates to CASSSTGGTGELFF. The chain combines TRBV6-5 with TRBJ2-2; 9 bases match TRBD1. The CDR3 is 14 residues long. CDR1 and CDR2 from the germline V gene are MNHEY and SVGAGI. The trim removed 4 bases at V and 5 bases at J, leaving 2 bases unmatched.

The CDR3 DNA sequence: TGTGCCAGCACGGGGAGCTCTGGAAACACCATATATTTT. It is translated as CASTGSSGNTIYF. J is TRBJ1-3 and V is TRBV2; no definite D call. The V gene's germline CDR1 is SNHLY and CDR2 FYNNEI. V was pared by 7 bases and J by 0 bases, with 7 bases between. The CDR3 sequence is 13 residues long. Filled out from reference TRBV2 and TRBJ1-3, the complete variable domain reads EPEVTQTPSHQVTQMGQEVILRCVPISNHLYFYWYRQILGQKVEFLVSFYNNEISEKSEIFDDQFSVERPDGSNFTLKIRSTKLEDSAMYFCASTGSSGNTIYFGEGSWLTVV.

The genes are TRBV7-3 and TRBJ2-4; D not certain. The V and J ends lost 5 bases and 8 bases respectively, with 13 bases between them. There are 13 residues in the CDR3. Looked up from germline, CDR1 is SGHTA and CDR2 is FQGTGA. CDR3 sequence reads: CASSLGSRDIQYF. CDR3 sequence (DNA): TGTGCCAGCAGCCTGGGCTCTAGGGACATTCAGTACTTC.

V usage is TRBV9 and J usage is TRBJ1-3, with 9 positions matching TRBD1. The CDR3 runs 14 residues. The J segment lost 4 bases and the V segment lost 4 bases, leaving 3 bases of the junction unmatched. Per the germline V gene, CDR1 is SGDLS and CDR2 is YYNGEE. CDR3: CASSPTGGGNTIYF. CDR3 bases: TGTGCCAGCAGCCCGACAGGGGGAGGAAACACCATATATTTT.

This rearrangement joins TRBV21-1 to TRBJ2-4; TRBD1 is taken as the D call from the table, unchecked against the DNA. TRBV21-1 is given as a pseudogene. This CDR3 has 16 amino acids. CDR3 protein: CASSKVRGPPKNIQYF. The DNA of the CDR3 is TGTGCCAGCAGCAAAGTTAGGGGGCCACCAAAAAACATTCAGTACTTC.

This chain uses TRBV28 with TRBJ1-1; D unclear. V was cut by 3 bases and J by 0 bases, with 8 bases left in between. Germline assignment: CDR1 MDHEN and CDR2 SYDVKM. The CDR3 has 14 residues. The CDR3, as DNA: TGTGCCAGCAGTTTTGTATCCATGAACACTGAAGCTTTCTTT. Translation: CASSFVSMNTEAFF.

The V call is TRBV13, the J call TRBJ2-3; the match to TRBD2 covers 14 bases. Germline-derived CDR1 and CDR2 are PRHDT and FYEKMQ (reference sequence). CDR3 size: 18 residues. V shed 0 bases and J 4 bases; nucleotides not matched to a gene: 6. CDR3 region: CASSLGGTSGRGADTQYF. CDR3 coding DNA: TGTGCCAGCAGCTTAGGCGGGACTAGCGGGAGAGGGGCAGATACGCAGTATTTT.

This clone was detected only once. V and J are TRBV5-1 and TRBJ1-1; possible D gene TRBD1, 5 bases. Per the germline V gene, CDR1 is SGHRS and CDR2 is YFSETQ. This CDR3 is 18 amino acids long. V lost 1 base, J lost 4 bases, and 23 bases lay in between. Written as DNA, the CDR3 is TGCGCCAGCAGCTTGTTGGCTTCGACAAGCAAGGGGAGCACTGAAGCTTTCTTT. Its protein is CASSLLASTSKGSTEAFF.

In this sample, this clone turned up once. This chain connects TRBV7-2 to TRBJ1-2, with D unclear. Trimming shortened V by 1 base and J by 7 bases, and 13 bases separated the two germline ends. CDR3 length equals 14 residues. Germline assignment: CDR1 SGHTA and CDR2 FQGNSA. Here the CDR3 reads CASSLVSSTPGYTF. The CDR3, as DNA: TGTGCCAGCAGCTTAGTCTCTTCCACTCCTGGCTACACCTTC.

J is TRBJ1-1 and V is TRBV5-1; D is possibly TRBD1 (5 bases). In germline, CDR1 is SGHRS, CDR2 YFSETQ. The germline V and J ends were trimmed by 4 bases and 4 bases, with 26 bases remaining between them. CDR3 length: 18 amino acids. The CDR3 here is CASSPGAVEGGWGTEAFF. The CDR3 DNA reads TGCGCCAGCAGCCCCGGGGCTGTGGAAGGCGGGTGGGGCACTGAAGCTTTCTTT.

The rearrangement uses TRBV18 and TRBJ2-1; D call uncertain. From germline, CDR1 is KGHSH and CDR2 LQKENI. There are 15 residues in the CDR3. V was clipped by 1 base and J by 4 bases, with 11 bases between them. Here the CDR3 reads CASSPRITSYNEQFF. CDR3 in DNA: TGTGCCAGCTCACCACGCATTACTTCTTACAATGAGCAGTTCTTC.

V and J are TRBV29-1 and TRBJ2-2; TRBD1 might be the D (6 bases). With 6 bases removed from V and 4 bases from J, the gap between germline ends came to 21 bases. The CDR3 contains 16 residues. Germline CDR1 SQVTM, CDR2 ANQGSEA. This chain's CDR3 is CSVALGAGVGTGELFF. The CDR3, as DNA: TGCAGCGTCGCTCTGGGGGCAGGGGTCGGCACCGGGGAGCTGTTTTTT.

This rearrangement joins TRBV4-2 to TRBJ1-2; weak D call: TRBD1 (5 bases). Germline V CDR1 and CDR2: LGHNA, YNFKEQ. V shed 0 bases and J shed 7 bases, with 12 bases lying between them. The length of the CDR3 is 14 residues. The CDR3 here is CASSQDPQGRGYTF. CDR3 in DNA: TGTGCCAGCAGCCAAGATCCCCAGGGTCGTGGCTACACCTTC.

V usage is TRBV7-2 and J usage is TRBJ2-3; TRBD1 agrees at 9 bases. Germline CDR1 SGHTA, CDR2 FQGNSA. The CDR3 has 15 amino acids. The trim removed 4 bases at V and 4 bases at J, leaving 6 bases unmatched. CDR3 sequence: CASSSPGQGADTQYF. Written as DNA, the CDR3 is TGTGCCAGCAGCTCGCCGGGACAGGGTGCAGATACGCAGTATTTT.

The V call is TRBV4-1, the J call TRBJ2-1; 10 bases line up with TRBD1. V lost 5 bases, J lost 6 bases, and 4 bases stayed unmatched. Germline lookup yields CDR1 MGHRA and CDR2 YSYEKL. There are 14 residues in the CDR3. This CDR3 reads CASSLTGGSNEQFF. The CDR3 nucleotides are TGCGCCAGCAGCTTGACAGGGGGCTCCAATGAGCAGTTCTTC.

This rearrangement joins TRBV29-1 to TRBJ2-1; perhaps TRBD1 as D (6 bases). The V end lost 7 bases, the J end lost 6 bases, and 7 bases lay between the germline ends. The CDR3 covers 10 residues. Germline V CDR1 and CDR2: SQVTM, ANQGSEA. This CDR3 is CSGQVNEQFF. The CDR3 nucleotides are TGCAGCGGACAGGTCAATGAGCAGTTCTTC.

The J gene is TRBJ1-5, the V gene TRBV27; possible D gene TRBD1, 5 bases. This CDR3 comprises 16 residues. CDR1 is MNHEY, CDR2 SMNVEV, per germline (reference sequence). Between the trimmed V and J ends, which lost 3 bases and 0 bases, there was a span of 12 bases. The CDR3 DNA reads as TGTGCCAGCAGTTTGGTCGGGGGTTATAGCAATCAGCCCCAGCATTTT. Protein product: CASSLVGGYSNQPQHF.

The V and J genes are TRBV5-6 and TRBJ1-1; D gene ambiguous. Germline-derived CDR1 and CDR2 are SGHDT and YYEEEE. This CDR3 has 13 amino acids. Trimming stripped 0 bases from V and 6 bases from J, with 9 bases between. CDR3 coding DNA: TGTGCCAGCAGCTTGGCCATAACCTCTGAAGCTTTCTTT. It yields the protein CASSLAITSEAFF.

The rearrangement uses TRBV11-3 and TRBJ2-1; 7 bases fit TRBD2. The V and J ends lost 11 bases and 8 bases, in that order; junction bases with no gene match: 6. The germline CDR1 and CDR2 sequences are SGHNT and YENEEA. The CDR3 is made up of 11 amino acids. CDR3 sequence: CACGSRDEQFF. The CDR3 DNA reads TGTGCCTGCGGGAGTCGGGATGAGCAGTTCTTC.

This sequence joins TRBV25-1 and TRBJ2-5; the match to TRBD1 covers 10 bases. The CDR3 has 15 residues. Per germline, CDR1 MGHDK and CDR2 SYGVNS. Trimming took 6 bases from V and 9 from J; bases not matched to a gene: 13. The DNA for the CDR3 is TGTGCCAGCAGAGAAACGGGACAGGGGAACGGGGCCCAGTACTTC. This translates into CASRETGQGNGAQYF.

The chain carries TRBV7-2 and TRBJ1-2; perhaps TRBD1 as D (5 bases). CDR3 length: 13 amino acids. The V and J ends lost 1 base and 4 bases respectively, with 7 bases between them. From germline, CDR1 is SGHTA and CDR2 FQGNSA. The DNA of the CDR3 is TGTGCCAGCAGCTTAGACGACAGCTATGGCTACACCTTC. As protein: CASSLDDSYGYTF.

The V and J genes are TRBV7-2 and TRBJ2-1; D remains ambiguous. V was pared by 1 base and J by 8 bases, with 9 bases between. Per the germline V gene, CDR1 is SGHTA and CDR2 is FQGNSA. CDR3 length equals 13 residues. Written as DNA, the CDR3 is TGTGCCAGCAGCTTAGGACCGGTAGATGAGCAGTTCTTC. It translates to CASSLGPVDEQFF.

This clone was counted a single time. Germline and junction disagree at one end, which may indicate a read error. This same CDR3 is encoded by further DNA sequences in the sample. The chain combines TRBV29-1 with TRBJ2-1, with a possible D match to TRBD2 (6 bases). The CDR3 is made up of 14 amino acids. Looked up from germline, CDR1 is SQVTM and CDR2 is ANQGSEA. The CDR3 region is CSVEGGAYYNEQFF. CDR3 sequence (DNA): TGCAGTGTTGAAGGAGGGGCCTACTACAATGAGCAGTTCTTC.